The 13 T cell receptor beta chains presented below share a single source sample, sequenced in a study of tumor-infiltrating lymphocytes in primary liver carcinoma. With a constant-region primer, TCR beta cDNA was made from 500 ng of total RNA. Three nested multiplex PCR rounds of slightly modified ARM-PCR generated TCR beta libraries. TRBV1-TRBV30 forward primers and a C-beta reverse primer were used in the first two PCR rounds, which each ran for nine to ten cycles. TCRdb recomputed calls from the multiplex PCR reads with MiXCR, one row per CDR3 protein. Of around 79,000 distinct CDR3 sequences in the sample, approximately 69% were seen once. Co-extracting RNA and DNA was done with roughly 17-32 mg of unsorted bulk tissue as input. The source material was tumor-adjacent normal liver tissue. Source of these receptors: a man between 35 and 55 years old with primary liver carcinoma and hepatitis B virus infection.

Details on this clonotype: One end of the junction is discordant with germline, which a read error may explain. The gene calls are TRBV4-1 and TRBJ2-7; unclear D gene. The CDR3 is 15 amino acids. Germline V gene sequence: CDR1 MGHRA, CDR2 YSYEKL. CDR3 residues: CDSSHAGCTSYERYF. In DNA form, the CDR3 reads TGCGACAGCAGCCATGCCGGCTGTACCTCCTACGAGCGGTACTTC.

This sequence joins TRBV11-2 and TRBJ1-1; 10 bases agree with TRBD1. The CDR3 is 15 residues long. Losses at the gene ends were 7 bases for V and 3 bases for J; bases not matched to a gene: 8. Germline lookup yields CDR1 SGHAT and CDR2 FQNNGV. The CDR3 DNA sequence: TGTGCCAGCATCTGGGACAGGGGTTTGTACACTGAAGCTTTCTTT. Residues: CASIWDRGLYTEAFF.

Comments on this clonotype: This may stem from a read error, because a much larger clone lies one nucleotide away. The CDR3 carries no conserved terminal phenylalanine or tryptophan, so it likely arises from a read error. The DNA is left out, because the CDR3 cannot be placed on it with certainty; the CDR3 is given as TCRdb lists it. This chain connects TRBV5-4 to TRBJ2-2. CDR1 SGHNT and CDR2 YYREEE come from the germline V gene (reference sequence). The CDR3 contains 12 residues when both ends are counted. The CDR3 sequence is CASGLWTGELFC.

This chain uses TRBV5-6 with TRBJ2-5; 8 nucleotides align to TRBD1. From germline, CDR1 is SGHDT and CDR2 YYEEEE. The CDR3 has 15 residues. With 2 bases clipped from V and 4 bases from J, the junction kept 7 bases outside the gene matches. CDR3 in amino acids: CASSLGTGAIETQYF. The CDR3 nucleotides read TGTGCCAGCAGCTTAGGGACAGGCGCTATAGAGACCCAGTACTTC.

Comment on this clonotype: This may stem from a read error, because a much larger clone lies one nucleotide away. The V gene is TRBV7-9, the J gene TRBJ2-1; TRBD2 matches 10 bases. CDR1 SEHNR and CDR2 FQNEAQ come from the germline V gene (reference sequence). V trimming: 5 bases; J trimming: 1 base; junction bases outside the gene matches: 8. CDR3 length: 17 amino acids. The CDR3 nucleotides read TGTGCCAGCAGCCCCCCACTAGCGGGAATGTCCTACAATGAGCAGTTCTTC. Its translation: CASSPPLAGMSYNEQFF.

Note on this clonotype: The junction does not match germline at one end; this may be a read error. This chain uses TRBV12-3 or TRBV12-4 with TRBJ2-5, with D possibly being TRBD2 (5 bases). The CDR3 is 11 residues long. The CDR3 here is CVSSFEGTQYF. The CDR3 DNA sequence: TGTGTCAGCAGTTTTGAGGGGACCCAGTACTTC.

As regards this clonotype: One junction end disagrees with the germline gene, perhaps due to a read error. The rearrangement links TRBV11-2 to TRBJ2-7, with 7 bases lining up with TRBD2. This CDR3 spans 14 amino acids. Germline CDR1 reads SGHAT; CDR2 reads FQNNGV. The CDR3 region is CAGSFCGRDYKQYF. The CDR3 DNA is TGTGCCGGCAGCTTTTGTGGCAGGGACTACAAGCAGTACTTC.

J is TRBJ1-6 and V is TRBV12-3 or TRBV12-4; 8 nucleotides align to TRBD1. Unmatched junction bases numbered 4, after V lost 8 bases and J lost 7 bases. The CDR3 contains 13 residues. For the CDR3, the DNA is TGTGCCAGCTCACAGGGGGGGAATTCACCCCTCCACTTT. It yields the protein CASSQGGNSPLHF.

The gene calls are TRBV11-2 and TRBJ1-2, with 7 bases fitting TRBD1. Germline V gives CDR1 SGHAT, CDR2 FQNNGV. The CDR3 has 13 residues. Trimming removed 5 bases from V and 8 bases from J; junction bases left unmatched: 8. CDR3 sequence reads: CASSQTGVSGYTF. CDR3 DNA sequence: TGTGCCAGCAGCCAAACAGGGGTTAGCGGCTACACCTTC.

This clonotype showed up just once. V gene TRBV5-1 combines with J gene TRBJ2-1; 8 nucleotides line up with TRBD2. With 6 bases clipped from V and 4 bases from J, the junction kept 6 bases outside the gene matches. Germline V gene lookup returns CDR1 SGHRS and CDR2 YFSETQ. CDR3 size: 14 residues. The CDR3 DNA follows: TGCGCCAGCAACGCTGCGGGAGGTTACAATGAGCAGTTCTTC. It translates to CASNAAGGYNEQFF.

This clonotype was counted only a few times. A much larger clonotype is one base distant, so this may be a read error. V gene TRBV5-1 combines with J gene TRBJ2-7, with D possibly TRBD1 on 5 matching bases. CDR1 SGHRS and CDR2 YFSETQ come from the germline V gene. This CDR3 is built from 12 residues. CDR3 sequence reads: CASCLAGYEQYF. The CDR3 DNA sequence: TGCGCCAGCTGCTTGGCAGGGTACGAGCAGTACTTC.

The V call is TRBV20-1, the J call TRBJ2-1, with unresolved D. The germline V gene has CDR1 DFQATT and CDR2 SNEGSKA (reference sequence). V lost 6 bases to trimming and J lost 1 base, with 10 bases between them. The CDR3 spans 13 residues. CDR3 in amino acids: CSARRRSYNEQFF. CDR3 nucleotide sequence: TGCAGTGCAAGGAGAAGATCCTACAATGAGCAGTTCTTC.

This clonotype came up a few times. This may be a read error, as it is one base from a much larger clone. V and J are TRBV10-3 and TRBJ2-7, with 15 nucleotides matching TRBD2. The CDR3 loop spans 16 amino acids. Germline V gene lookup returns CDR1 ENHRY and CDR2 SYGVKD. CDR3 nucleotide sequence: TGTGTCATCACCCCAGGACTAGCGGGAGGGCCGAGCGAGCAGTACTTC. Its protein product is CVITPGLAGGPSEQYF.